Listed below are T cell receptor beta chains from one sample, sequenced in a study of T cells after yellow fever vaccination. MiXCR, applied by TCRdb to the 5' RACE reads, yields one record per CDR3 protein. Among approximately 300,000 distinct CDR3 sequences listed, around 6.8% were seen once. The sample consisted of PBMCs, taken more than 40 days after the first yellow fever vaccination. The receptor set was obtained from a man between 18 and 35 years old who received the YFV17D yellow fever vaccine. The CDR3 runs from the conserved cysteine through the conserved F or W. The D gene is left open where the match is weak. The size field is filled for only some rows; it gives once, few, many or a size class.

J gene,clone size,V gene,D gene,CDR3 DNA,CDR3 protein
TRBJ2-3,many,TRBV7-9,-,TGTGCCAGCCAAGTGGGTCCCACAGATACGCAGTATTTT,CASQVGPTDTQYF
TRBJ1-4,few,TRBV15,-,TGTGCCACCAGCAGTCTGGGGGAAAAACTGTTTTTT,CATSSLGEKLFF
TRBJ2-3,few,TRBV7-2,-,TGTGCCAGCAGCGAATACAGGGTGGATACGCAGTATTTT,CASSEYRVDTQYF
TRBJ2-6,-,TRBV20-1,TRBD1,TGCAGTGTCTGGGCCCAGGGACAGGGCTCTGGGGCCAACGTCCTGACTTTC,CSVWAQGQGSGANVLTF
TRBJ1-1,few,TRBV7-9,-,TGTGCCAGCAGCATACTCCGGGTGAACACTGAAGCTTTCTTT,CASSILRVNTEAFF
TRBJ2-6,-,TRBV9,-,TGTGCCAGCAGCGTAGGGACTCCTGGGGCCAACGTCCTGACTTTC,CASSVGTPGANVLTF
TRBJ2-3,-,TRBV3-1,TRBD1,TGTGCCAGCTGCCAAGGATTCGACAGGGGGCCTGTCACAGATACGCAGTATTTT,CASCQGFDRGPVTDTQYF
TRBJ1-5,-,TRBV6-4,TRBD1,TGTGCCTTCTGGTCTTGGGGCCAGGGGGGAAGGACGGATCAGCCCCAGCATTTT,CAFWSWGQGGRTDQPQHF
TRBJ2-1,-,TRBV6-1,TRBD2,TGTGCCAGCAGACTCTCCGCCCAGCGGGGCGAGCAGTTCTTC,CASRLSAQRGEQFF
TRBJ2-5,many,TRBV5-1,-,TGCGCCAGCAGCCTATCCCTCTCGAACGGAGAGACCCAGTACTTC,CASSLSLSNGETQYF
TRBJ2-5,-,TRBV10-3,-,TGTGCCATCAGTGTTTCGGACGGAGAGACCCAGTACTTC,CAISVSDGETQYF
TRBJ1-1,few,TRBV11-2,-,TGTGCCAGCAGCTCGCGGACAATGAACACTGAAGCTTTCTTT,CASSSRTMNTEAFF
TRBJ1-2,-,TRBV5-1,-,TGCGCCAGCAGCTTGGCCGACGAGTCGAATGGCTACACCTTC,CASSLADESNGYTF
TRBJ1-1,-,TRBV6-2/TRBV6-3,-,TGTGCCAGCAGTTACTCAGGACCATTAGAAGCTTTCTTT,CASSYSGPLEAFF
TRBJ1-1,few,TRBV7-9,-,TGTGCCAGCATCCTTATACGAGGTGACACTGAAGCTTTCTTT,CASILIRGDTEAFF
TRBJ2-1,many,TRBV5-1,-,TGCGCCAGCAGCTGGCCTTCGCTAGCGCGGACCCCTAGCTCCTACAATGAGCAGTTCTTC,CASSWPSLARTPSSYNEQFF
TRBJ2-5,few,TRBV18,-,TGTGCCAGCTCACCACCTTTCCTCGAGACCCAGTACTTC,CASSPPFLETQYF
TRBJ1-2,few,TRBV18,TRBD1,TGTGCCAGCTCACCAGACAGGGTCAACTATGGCTACACCTTC,CASSPDRVNYGYTF
TRBJ1-6,many,TRBV7-9,-,TGTGCCAGCAGCTTAAAGGGGAATAATTCACCCCTCCACTTT,CASSLKGNNSPLHF
TRBJ1-1,-,TRBV12-5,-,TGTGCTAGTGGTTTGGATCAGGGTTCTGACACTGAAGCTTTCTTT,CASGLDQGSDTEAFF